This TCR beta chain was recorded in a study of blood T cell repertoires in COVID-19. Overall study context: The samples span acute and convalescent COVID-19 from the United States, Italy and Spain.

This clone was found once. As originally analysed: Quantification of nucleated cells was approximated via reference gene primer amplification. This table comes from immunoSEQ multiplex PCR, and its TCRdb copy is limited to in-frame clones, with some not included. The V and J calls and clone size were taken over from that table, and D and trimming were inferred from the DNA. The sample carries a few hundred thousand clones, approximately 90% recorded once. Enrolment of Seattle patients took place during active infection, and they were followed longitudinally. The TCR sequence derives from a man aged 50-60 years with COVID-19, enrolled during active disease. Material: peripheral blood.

CDR3 region: CASSDTRAGYTF. The DNA of the CDR3 is TGTGCCAGCTCCGATACCAGGGCTGGCTACACCTTC. The rearrangement uses TRBV18 and TRBJ1-2; tentative D call: TRBD1 (5 bases). Trimming took off 6 bases at V and 7 bases at J, with 12 bases between the two ends. The germline gives CDR1 KGHSH, CDR2 LQKENI. This CDR3 has 12 amino acids. The full variable domain, rest sourced from reference TRBV18 and TRBJ1-2, is NAGVMQNPRHLVRRRGQEARLRCSPMKGHSHVYWYRQLPEEGLKFMVYLQKENIIDESGMPKERFSAEFPKEGPSILRIQQVVRGDSAAYFCASSDTRAGYTFGSGTRLTVV.